Here is one TCR beta chain with its context. The assay was immunoSEQ multiplex PCR, and TCRdb's table has in-frame clones only and misses some. The data hold 40,000 to 60,000 clones, with roughly 90% observed a single time. CDR3 length: 18 residues. CDR1 is LNHDA, CDR2 SQIVND, per germline (reference sequence). V was pared by 7 bases and J by 0 bases, with 14 bases of the junction left unmatched. This specimen comes from a study of control samples from healthy donors and cancer patients. The clonotype originates from a man aged 50 or older with head and neck cancer. Sequenced input: PBMCs. This chain uses TRBV19 with TRBJ2-1; TRBD2 matches 8 bases. CDR3 protein: CASTYRLAGSVSYNEQFF. The CDR3 DNA follows: TGTGCCAGTACATACCGGCTAGCGGGTTCGGTCTCCTACAATGAGCAGTTCTTC.